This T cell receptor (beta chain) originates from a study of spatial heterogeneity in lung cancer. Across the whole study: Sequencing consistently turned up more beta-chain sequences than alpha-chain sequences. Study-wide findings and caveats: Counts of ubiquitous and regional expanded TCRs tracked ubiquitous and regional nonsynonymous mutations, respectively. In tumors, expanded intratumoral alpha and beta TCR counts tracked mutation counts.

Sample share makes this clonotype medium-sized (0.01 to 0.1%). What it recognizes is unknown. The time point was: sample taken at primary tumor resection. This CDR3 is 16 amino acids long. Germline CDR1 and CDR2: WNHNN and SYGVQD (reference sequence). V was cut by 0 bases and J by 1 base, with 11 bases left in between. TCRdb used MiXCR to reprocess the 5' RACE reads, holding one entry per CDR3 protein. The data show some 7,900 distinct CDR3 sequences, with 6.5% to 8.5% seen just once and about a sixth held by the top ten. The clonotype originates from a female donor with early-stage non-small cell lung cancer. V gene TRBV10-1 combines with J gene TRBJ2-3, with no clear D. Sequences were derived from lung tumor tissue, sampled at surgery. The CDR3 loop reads CASSESIAYGTDTQYF. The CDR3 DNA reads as TGCGCCAGCAGTGAGTCGATCGCGTACGGCACAGATACGCAGTATTTT.